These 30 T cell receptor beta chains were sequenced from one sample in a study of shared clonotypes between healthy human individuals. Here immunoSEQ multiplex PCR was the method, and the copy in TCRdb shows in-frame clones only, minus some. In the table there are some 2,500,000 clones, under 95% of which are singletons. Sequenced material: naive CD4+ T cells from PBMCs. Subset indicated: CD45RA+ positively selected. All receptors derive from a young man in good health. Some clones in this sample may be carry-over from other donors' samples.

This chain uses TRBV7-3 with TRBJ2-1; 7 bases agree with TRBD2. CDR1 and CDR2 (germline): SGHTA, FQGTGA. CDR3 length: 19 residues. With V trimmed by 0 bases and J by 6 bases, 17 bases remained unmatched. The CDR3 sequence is CASSLTGGTTMRGRNEQFF. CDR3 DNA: TGTGCCAGCAGCTTAACCGGAGGGACTACAATGAGGGGACGCAATGAGCAGTTCTTC.

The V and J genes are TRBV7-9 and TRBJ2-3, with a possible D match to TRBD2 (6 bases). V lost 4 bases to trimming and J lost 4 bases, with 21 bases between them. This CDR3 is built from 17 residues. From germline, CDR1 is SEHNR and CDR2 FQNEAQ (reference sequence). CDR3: CASSSRRAARGPDTQYF. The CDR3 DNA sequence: TGTGCCAGCAGCTCGAGGAGGGCAGCGAGGGGCCCAGATACGCAGTATTTT.

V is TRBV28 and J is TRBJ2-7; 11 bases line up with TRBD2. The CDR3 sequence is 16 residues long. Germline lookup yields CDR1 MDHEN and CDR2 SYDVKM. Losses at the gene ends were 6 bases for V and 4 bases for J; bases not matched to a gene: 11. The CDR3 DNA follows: TGTGCCAGCAGCCCCGGCGGGGCTAGCGGGAGGTACGAGCAGTACTTC. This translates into CASSPGGASGRYEQYF.

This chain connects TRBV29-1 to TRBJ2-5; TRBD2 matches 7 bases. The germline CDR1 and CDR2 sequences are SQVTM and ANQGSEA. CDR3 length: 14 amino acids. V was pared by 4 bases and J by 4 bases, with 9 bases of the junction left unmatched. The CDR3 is CSVVFAGERETQYF. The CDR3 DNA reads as TGCAGCGTTGTTTTCGCGGGAGAACGAGAGACCCAGTACTTC.

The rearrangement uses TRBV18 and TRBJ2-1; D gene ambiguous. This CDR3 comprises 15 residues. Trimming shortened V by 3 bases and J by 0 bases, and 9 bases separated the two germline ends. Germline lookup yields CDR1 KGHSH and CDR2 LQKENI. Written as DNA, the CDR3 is TGTGCCAGCTCACCTGTAGGTATCTCCTACAATGAGCAGTTCTTC. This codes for CASSPVGISYNEQFF.

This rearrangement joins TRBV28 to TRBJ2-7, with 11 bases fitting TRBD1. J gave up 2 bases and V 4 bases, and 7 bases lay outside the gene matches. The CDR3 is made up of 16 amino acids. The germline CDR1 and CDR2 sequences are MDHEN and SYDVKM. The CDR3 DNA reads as TGTGCCAGCAGTTCCCGTTGGGGACAGGGGGCCTACGAGCAGTACTTC. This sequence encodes CASSSRWGQGAYEQYF. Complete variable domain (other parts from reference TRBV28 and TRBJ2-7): DVKVTQSSRYLVKRTGEKVFLECVQDMDHENMFWYRQDPGLGLRLIYFSYDVKMKEKGDIPEGYSVSREKKERFSLILESASTNQTSMYLCASSSRWGQGAYEQYFGPGTRLTVT.

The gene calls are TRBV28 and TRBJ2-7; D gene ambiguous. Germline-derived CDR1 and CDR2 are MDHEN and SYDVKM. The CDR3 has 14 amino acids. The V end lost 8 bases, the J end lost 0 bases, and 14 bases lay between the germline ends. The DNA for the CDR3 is TGTGCCAGCCTAGAAACCGGGCCCTCCTACGAGCAGTACTTC. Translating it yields CASLETGPSYEQYF.

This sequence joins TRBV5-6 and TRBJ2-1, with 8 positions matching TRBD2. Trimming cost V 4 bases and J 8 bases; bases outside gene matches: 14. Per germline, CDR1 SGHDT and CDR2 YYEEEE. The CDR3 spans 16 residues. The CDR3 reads CASSASGGPPEDEQFF. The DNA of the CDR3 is TGTGCCAGCAGCGCCTCGGGGGGGCCGCCGGAGGATGAGCAGTTCTTC. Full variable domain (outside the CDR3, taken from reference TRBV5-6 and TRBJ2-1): DAGVTQSPTHLIKTRGQQVTLRCSPKSGHDTVSWYQQALGQGPQFIFQYYEEEERQRGNFPDRFSGHQFPNYSSELNVNALLLGDSALYLCASSASGGPPEDEQFFGPGTRLTVL.

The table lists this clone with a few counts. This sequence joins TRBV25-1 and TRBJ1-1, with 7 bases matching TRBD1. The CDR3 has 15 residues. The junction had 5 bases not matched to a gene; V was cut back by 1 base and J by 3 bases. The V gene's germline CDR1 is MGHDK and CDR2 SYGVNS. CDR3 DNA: TGTGCCAGCAGTGAATCCGCAGGGGGGGACACTGAAGCTTTCTTT. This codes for CASSESAGGDTEAFF. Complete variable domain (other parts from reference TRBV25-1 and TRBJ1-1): EADIYQTPRYLVIGTGKKITLECSQTMGHDKMYWYQQDPGMELHLIHYSYGVNSTEKGDLSSESTVSRIRTEHFPLTLESARPSHTSQYLCASSESAGGDTEAFFGQGTRLTVV.

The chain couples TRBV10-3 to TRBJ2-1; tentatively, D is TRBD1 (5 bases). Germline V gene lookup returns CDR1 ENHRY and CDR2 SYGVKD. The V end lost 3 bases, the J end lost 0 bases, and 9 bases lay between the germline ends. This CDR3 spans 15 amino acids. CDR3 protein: CAISEVGPSYNEQFF. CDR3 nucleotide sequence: TGTGCCATCAGTGAAGTGGGGCCCTCCTACAATGAGCAGTTCTTC.

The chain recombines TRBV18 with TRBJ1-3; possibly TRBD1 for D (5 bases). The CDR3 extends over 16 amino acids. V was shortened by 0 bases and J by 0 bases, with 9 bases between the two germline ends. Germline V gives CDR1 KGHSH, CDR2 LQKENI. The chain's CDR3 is CASSPPRGSSGNTIYF. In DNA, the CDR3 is TGTGCCAGCTCACCACCGAGGGGCAGCTCTGGAAACACCATATATTTT. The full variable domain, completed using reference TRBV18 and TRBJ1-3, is NAGVMQNPRHLVRRRGQEARLRCSPMKGHSHVYWYRQLPEEGLKFMVYLQKENIIDESGMPKERFSAEFPKEGPSILRIQQVVRGDSAAYFCASSPPRGSSGNTIYFGEGSWLTVV.

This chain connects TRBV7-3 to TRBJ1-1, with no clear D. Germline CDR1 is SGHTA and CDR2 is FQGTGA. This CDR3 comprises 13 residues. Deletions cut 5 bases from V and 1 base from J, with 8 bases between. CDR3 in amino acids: CASSPYRNTEAFF. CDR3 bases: TGTGCCAGCAGCCCATACAGGAACACTGAAGCTTTCTTT.

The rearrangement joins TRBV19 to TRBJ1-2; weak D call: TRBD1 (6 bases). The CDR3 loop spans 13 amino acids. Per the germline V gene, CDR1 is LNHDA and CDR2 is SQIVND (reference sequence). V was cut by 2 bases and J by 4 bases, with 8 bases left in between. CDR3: CASSISRGYGYTF. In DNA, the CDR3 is TGTGCCAGTAGTATATCCAGGGGCTATGGCTACACCTTC.

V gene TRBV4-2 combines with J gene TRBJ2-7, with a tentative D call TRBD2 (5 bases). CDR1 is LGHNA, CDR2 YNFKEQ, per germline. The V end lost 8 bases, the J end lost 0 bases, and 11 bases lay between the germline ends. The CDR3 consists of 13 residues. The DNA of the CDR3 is TGTGCCAGCGGCACCGGGGACTCCTACGAGCAGTACTTC. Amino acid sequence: CASGTGDSYEQYF.

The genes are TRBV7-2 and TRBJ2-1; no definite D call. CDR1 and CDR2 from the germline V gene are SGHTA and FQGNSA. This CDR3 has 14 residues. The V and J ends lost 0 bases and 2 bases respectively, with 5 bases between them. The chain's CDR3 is CASSLAATYNEQFF. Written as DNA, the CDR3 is TGTGCCAGCAGCTTAGCTGCTACCTACAATGAGCAGTTCTTC.

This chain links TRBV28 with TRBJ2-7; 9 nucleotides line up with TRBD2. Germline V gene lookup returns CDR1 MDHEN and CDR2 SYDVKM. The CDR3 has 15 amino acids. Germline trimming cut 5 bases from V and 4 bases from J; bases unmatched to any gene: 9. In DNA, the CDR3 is TGTGCCAGCAGTACCCCGGGACTAGCAGCTTACGAGCAGTACTTC. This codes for CASSTPGLAAYEQYF.

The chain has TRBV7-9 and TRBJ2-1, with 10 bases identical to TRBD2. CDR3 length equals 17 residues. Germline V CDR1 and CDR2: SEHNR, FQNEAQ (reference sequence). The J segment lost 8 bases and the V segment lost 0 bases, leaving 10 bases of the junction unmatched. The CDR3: CASSLARASGSSDEQFF. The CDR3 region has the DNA TGTGCCAGCAGCTTAGCCCGAGCTAGCGGGAGCAGCGATGAGCAGTTCTTC.

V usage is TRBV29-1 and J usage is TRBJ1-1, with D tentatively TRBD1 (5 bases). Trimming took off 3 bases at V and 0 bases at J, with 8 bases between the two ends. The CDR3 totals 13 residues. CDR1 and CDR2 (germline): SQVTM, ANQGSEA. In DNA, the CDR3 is TGCAGCGTTGATCGACAGATGAACACTGAAGCTTTCTTT. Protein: CSVDRQMNTEAFF.

The DNA for the CDR3 is TGCGCCAGCTGTCGACAGGTATGGAACACCATATATTTT. It codes for CASCRQVWNTIYF. J is TRBJ1-3 and V is TRBV23-1; D possibly corresponds to TRBD1 (6 bases). TRBV23-1 is an ORF, with its function uncertain. The CDR3 is 13 residues long. V dropped 8 bases and J dropped 7 bases, with 15 bases sitting between them.

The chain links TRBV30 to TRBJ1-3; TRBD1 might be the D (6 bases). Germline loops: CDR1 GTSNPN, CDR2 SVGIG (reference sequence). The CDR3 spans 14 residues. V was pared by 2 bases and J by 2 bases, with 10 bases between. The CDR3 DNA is TGTGCCTGGAGTAACAGGGTAACTGGAAACACCATATATTTT. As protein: CAWSNRVTGNTIYF.

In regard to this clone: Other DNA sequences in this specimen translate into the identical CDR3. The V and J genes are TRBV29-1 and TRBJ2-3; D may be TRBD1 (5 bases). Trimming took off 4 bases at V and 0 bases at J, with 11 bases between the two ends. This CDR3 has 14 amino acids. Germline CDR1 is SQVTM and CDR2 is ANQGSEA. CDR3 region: CSVGWGGSTDTQYF. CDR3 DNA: TGCAGCGTTGGATGGGGCGGAAGCACAGATACGCAGTATTTT.

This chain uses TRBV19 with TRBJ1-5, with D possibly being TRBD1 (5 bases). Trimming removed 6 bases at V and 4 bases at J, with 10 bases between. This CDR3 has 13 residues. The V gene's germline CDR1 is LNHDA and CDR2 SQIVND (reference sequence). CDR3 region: CASRETANQPQHF. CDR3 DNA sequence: TGTGCCAGTAGGGAGACAGCAAATCAGCCCCAGCATTTT. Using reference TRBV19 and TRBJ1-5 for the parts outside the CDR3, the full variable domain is DGGITQSPKYLFRKEGQNVTLSCEQNLNHDAMYWYRQDPGQGLRLIYYSQIVNDFQKGDIAEGYSVSREKKESFPLTVTSAQKNPTAFYLCASRETANQPQHFGDGTRLSIL.

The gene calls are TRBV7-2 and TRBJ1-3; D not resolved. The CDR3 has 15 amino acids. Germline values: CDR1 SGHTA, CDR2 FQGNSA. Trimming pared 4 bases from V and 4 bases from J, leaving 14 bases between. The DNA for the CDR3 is TGTGCCAGCAGCTCCAGGACGGGTCTAGGAAACACCATATATTTT. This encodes CASSSRTGLGNTIYF.

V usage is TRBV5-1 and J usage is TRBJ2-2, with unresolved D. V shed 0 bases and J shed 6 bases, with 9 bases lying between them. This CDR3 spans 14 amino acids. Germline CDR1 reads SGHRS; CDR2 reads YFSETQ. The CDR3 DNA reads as TGCGCCAGCAGCTTGGGACTCCGAGCCGGGGAGCTGTTTTTT. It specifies CASSLGLRAGELFF.

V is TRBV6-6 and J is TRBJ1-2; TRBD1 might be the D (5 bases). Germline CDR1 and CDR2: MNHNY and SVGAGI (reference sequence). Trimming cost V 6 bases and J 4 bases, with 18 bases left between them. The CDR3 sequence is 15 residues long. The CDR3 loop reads CASRRDPTESYGYTF. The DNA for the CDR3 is TGTGCCAGCAGACGCGACCCGACAGAGAGCTATGGCTACACCTTC.

The CDR3 bases are TGTGCCAGCAGCCAGAGTACAGGGCGAGCCCTGAGGGATGAGCAGTTCTTC. Translated: CASSQSTGRALRDEQFF. The chain is built from TRBV27 and TRBJ2-1; tentatively, D is TRBD1 (6 bases). V was clipped by 6 bases and J by 8 bases, with 26 bases between them. The germline gives CDR1 MNHEY, CDR2 SMNVEV (reference sequence). This CDR3 has 17 residues.

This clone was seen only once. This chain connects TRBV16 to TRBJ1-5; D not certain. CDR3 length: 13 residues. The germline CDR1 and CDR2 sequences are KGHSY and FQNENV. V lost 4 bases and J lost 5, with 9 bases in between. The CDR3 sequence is CASSRGRDQPQHF. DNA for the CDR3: TGTGCCAGCAGCCGTGGGAGGGATCAGCCCCAGCATTTT.

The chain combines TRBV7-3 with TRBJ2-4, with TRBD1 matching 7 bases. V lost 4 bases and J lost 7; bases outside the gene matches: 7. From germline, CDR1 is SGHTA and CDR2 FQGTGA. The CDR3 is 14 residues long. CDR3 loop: CASSSDRAGNIQYF. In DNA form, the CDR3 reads TGTGCCAGCAGCTCTGACAGGGCAGGGAACATTCAGTACTTC.

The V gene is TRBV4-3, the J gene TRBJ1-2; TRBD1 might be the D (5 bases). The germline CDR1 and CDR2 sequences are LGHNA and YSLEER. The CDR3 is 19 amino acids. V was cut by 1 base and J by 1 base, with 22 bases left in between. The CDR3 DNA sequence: TGCGCCAGCAGCCAAGGAATCGACGGACACAGGTTCAGTAACTATGGCTACACCTTC. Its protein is CASSQGIDGHRFSNYGYTF.

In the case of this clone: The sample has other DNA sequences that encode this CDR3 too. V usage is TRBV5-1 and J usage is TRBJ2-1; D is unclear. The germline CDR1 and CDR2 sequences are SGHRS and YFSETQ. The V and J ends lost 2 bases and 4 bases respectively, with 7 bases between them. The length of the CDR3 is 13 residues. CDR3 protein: CASSFGSYNEQFF. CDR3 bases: TGCGCCAGCAGCTTCGGGTCGTACAATGAGCAGTTCTTC.